This is a list of T cell receptor beta chains from one sample in a study of vaccination and CD4 T cells after COVID-19. These TCRs' antigens remain unknown. Using its own MiXCR run on the PCR reads, TCRdb lists one record per CDR3 protein. The sample consists of about 8,500 distinct CDR3 sequences, roughly three fifths of them appearing once. Sample: CD4+ T cells from blood, cultured in vitro. The source is a human donor who had recovered from COVID-19. The CDR3 runs from the conserved cysteine through the conserved F or W. A D gene is named only where the DNA matches it firmly. Part of the rows lack a size; the others show once, few, many or a class for expanded clones.

J gene | V gene | D gene | clone size | CDR3 protein | CDR3 DNA
TRBJ2-7 | TRBV20-1 | TRBD1 | few | CSAIRTGVRYEQYF | TGCAGTGCGATTAGGACAGGGGTACGGTACGAGCAGTACTTC
TRBJ1-1 | TRBV7-2 | NA | NA | CTSSLDPRMGTEAFF | TGTACCAGCAGCTTAGATCCGAGGATGGGCACTGAAGCTTTCTTT
TRBJ1-2 | TRBV20-1 | NA | few | CSAVRWGYTF | TGCAGTGCGGTACGGTGGGGCTACACCTTC
TRBJ2-7 | TRBV28 | NA | NA | CASSFSYYEQYF | TGTGCCAGCAGCTTCTCCTACTACGAGCAGTACTTC
TRBJ2-7 | TRBV6-1 | TRBD2 | NA | CASSSGLVVYEQYF | TGTGCCAGCAGCTCCGGACTAGTTGTCTACGAGCAGTACTTC
TRBJ1-1 | TRBV7-9 | NA | few | CASSSGHGGEAFF | TGTGCCAGCAGCTCCGGCCACGGCGGTGAAGCTTTCTTT
TRBJ2-5 | TRBV20-1 | NA | NA | CSANRRQHRYMDQYF | TGCAGTGCCAACAGAAGACAGCACCGGTACATGGACCAGTACTTC
TRBJ1-2 | TRBV28 | NA | NA | CASSTLPAARYGYTF | TGTGCCAGCAGTACTCTGCCCGCTGCCCGTTATGGCTACACCTTC
TRBJ1-2 | TRBV7-9 | NA | once | CASRNGQGYGYTF | TGTGCCAGCAGGAACGGCCAGGGCTATGGCTACACCTTC
TRBJ2-7 | TRBV20-1 | NA | NA | CSASSGEQYF | TGCAGTGCTAGCTCTGGGGAGCAGTACTTC
TRBJ1-6 | TRBV15 | NA | few | CATSRGQLGSPLHF | TGTGCCACCAGCAGAGGACAGTTGGGGTCACCCCTCCACTTT
TRBJ2-5 | TRBV7-9 | TRBD1 | NA | CASSLSRQGWGETQYF | TGTGCCAGCAGCTTATCCCGACAGGGGTGGGGAGAGACCCAGTACTTC
TRBJ1-2 | TRBV7-2 | NA | few | CASTTYDSPYGYTF | TGTGCCAGCACCACGTACGACAGCCCTTATGGCTACACCTTC
TRBJ2-3 | TRBV20-1 | TRBD1 | NA | CSALGSKQGRTDTQYF | TGCAGTGCCTTGGGCTCCAAACAGGGGCGCACAGATACGCAGTATTTT
TRBJ2-3 | TRBV7-2 | NA | medium-sized | CASSSYTDTQYF | TGTGCCAGCAGCTCCTACACAGATACGCAGTATTTT
TRBJ1-2 | TRBV15 | NA | NA | CATSRDRWGRDYGYTF | TGTGCCACCAGCAGAGATCGTTGGGGGCGAGACTATGGCTACACCTTC
TRBJ2-1 | TRBV7-2 | TRBD2 | NA | CASSLAGLAGGFF | TGTGCCAGCAGCTTAGCAGGACTAGCGGGAGGGTTCTTC
TRBJ1-1 | TRBV27 | NA | NA | CASSPFRGTTEAFF | TGTGCCAGCAGTCCCTTCAGGGGTACCACTGAAGCTTTCTTT